This TCR beta chain was sequenced during a study of cytomegalovirus exposure and HLA in healthy donors. The ends lost 6 bases at V and 7 bases at J; junction bases unmatched: 9. The CDR3 loop spans 15 amino acids. The V gene's germline CDR1 is SNHLY and CDR2 FYNNEI. PCR involved 60 Vbeta and 13 Jbeta primers. The assay was immunoSEQ multiplex PCR, and TCRdb's table has in-frame clones only and misses some. This sample has 150,000 to 200,000 clones, with 65% to 80% found just once. Study-wide points: Confirmation in vitro established that a few CMV-associated chains were specific for CMV antigens.

Details on this clone: What it binds is not known.

This clonotype originated in a male donor in good health and CMV-seronegative. V and J are TRBV2 and TRBJ2-1; 10 bases are shared with TRBD2. The sample comprised PBMCs. The CDR3 sequence: CASRSSGSRENEQFF. CDR3 nucleotides: TGTGCCAGCAGATCTAGCGGGAGCAGGGAGAATGAGCAGTTCTTC. The entire variable domain, with the rest obtained from reference TRBV2 and TRBJ2-1, is as follows: EPEVTQTPSHQVTQMGQEVILRCVPISNHLYFYWYRQILGQKVEFLVSFYNNEISEKSEIFDDQFSVERPDGSNFTLKIRSTKLEDSAMYFCASRSSGSRENEQFFGPGTRLTVL.